These T cell receptor beta chains were read from a single sample in a study of tissue T cells after allogeneic stem cell transplantation. Measured with immunoSEQ multiplex PCR; TCRdb has only the in-frame clones, and not every one. The sample has about 6,300 clones, about two thirds seen once; the top ten hold around 25%. The material was tissue from the stomach, obtained at autopsy. Receptors originate from a woman aged 18-55 years with breast cancer. Both conserved end residues are part of each CDR3. D genes are given only for firm matches. Clone sizes are given selectively: once, few, many, or a class where the clone is expanded.

TRBV9	TRBJ2-3	NA	NA	12	CASSAVGNTQYF	TGTGCCAGCAGCGCCGTCGGAAATACGCAGTATTTT
TRBV12-2	TRBJ2-6	NA	NA	18	CASRLVGGGSSGANVLTF	NA
TRBV2	TRBJ2-7	NA	NA	14	CASSGFRGIYEQYF	TGTGCCAGCAGTGGATTTAGGGGTATTTACGAGCAGTACTTC
TRBV5-4	TRBJ2-2	NA	TRBD1	15	CASSSRTGNTGELFF	TGTGCCAGCAGCAGTAGGACAGGGAACACCGGGGAGCTGTTTTTT
TRBV6-2/TRBV6-3	TRBJ2-6	NA	NA	16	CASSRRRGGGANVLTF	TGTGCCAGCAGCCGACGACGGGGAGGTGGGGCCAACGTCCTGACTTTC
TRBV7-2	TRBJ2-7	NA	NA	14	CASTFRDGTYEQYF	TGTGCCAGCACCTTCCGGGACGGAACCTACGAGCAGTACTTC
TRBV3-1/TRBV3-2	TRBJ2-1	NA	NA	15	CASSQAQVEDNEQFF	TGTGCCAGCAGCCAAGCCCAGGTAGAGGACAATGAGCAGTTCTTC
TRBV28	TRBJ2-2	few	NA	17	CASSFLRSSPGTGELFF	TGTGCCAGCAGTTTCTTGCGCTCCTCCCCGGGAACCGGGGAGCTGTTTTTT
TRBV24-1	TRBJ1-3	NA	NA	13	CATGGVPGNTIYF	TGTGCCACCGGGGGAGTCCCTGGAAACACCATATATTTT
TRBV4-3	TRBJ2-1	NA	NA	13	CASSRVRAGEQFF	TGCGCCAGCAGCCGAGTCCGCGCGGGTGAGCAGTTCTTC
TRBV19	TRBJ2-2	large	TRBD2	17	CASSIDGRREGPGELFF	TGTGCCAGTAGTATAGATGGTCGGCGGGAGGGCCCCGGGGAGCTGTTTTTT
TRBV2	TRBJ2-2	NA	NA	12	CASRTSTGELFF	TGTGCCAGCAGGACTAGCACCGGGGAGCTGTTTTTT
TRBV6-2/TRBV6-3	TRBJ2-4	few	NA	19	CASSYLPEDGPAGPGIQYF	TGTGCCAGCAGTTACCTACCCGAGGACGGGCCGGCGGGTCCCGGCATTCAGTACTTC
TRBV7-8	TRBJ2-7	NA	TRBD2	14	CASRFYARGDEQYF	TGTGCCAGCAGGTTCTATGCCCGGGGGGACGAGCAGTACTTC
TRBV7-2	TRBJ2-1	NA	NA	12	CASSLYGDEQFF	TGTGCCAGCAGCTTATATGGGGATGAGCAGTTCTTC
TRBV19	TRBJ2-7	NA	TRBD2	14	CASSIGPGGYEQYF	TGTGCCAGTAGTATAGGGCCGGGAGGCTACGAGCAGTACTTC
TRBV27	TRBJ1-2	NA	TRBD1	14	CASSLRTGEDGYTF	TGTGCCAGCAGTTTGCGGACAGGGGAAGATGGCTACACCTTC
TRBV4-2	TRBJ2-7	NA	NA	12	CASSVCSYEQYF	TGTGCCAGCAGCGTCTGCTCCTACGAGCAGTACTTC